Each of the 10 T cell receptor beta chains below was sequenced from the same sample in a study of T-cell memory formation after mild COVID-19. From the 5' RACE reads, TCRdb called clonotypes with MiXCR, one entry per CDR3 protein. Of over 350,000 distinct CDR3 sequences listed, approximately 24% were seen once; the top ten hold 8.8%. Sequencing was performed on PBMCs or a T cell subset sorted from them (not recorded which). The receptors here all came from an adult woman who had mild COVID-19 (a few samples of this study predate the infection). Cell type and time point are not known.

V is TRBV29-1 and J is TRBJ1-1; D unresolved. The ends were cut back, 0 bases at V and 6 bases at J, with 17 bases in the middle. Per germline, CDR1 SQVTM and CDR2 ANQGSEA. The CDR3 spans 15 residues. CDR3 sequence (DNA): TGCAGCGTTGAAGATCGTGGCCGGAGCGGAGCTGAAGCTTTCTTT. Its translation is CSVEDRGRSGAEAFF.

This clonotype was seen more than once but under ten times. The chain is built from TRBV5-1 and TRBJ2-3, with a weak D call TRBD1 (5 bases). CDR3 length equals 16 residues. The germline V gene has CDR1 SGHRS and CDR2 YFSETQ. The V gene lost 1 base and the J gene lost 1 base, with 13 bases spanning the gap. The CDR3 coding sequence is TGCGCCAGCAGCTTGTCGTGGGGCGGCGGCACAGATACGCAGTATTTT. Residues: CASSLSWGGGTDTQYF. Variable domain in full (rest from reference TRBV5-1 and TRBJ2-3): KAGVTQTPRYLIKTRGQQVTLSCSPISGHRSVSWYQQTPGQGLQFLFEYFSETQRNKGNFPGRFSGRQFSNSRSEMNVSTLELGDSALYLCASSLSWGGGTDTQYFGPGTRLTVL.

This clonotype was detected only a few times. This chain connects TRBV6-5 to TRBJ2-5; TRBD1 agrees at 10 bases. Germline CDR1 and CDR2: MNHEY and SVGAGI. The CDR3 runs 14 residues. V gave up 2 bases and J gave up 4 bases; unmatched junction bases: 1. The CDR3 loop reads CASSYRDRGETQYF. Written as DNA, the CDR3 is TGTGCCAGCAGTTACCGGGACAGGGGAGAGACCCAGTACTTC.

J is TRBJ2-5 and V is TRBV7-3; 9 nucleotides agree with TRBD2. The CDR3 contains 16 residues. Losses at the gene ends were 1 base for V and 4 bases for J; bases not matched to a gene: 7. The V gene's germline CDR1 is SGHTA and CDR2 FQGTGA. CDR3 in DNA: TGTGCCAGCAGCTTAAGCGGGAGGGCTGGAGGAGAGACCCAGTACTTC. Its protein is CASSLSGRAGGETQYF.

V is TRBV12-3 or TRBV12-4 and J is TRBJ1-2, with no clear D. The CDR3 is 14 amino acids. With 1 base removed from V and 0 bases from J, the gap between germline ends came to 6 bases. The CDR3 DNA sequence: TGTGCCAGCAGTTTAGTCCCAGCTAACTATGGCTACACCTTC. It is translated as CASSLVPANYGYTF.

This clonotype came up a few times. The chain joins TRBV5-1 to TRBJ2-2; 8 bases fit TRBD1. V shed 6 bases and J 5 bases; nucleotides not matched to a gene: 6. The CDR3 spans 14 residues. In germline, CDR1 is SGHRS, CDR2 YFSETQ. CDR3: CASTPGGPTGELFF. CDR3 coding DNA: TGCGCCAGCACCCCAGGGGGCCCGACCGGGGAGCTGTTTTTT.

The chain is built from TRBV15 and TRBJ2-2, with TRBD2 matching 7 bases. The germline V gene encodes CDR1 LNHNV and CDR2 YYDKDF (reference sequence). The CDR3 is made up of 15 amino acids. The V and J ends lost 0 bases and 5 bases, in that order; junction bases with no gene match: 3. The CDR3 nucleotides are TGTGCCACCAGCAGAGAAGCGGGGAGGACCGGGGAGCTGTTTTTT. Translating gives CATSREAGRTGELFF.

In nucleotides, the CDR3 is TGCAGTGCAAACCCTCTAGCGGGAGATCAAGAGACCCAGTACTTC. This sequence encodes CSANPLAGDQETQYF. The V gene is TRBV20-1, the J gene TRBJ2-5; TRBD2 matches at 10 bases. The CDR3 has 15 residues. The junction had 9 bases not matched to a gene; V was cut back by 6 bases and J by 2 bases. CDR1 and CDR2 from the germline V gene are DFQATT and SNEGSKA (reference sequence).

In DNA, the CDR3 is TGCGCCAGCAGCTTTAACCCCCATGAGCGGCCCCAGCATTTT. Translated, it gives CASSFNPHERPQHF. This chain links TRBV5-1 with TRBJ1-5; D remains unclear. CDR1 is SGHRS and CDR2 is YFSETQ in the germline V gene. CDR3 length equals 14 residues. The V gene lost 2 bases and the J gene lost 9 bases, with 15 bases spanning the gap. Variable domain in full (rest from reference TRBV5-1 and TRBJ1-5): KAGVTQTPRYLIKTRGQQVTLSCSPISGHRSVSWYQQTPGQGLQFLFEYFSETQRNKGNFPGRFSGRQFSNSRSEMNVSTLELGDSALYLCASSFNPHERPQHFGDGTRLSIL.

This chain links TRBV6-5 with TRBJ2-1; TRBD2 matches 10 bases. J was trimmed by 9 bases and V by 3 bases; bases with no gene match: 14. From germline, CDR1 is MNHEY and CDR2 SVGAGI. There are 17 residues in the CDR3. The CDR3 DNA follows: TGTGCCAGCAGTTATAGGGCTAGCGGGAGCGTAGGGGCTGAGCAGTTCTTC. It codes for CASSYRASGSVGAEQFF.